The entry that follows covers one T cell receptor (beta chain) sequence. The target antigen is unknown. Libraries were prepared by immunoSEQ multiplex PCR; TCRdb keeps only in-frame clonotypes and omits some of them. Among roughly 30,000 clones listed, about four fifths were seen once. Germline V gene data show CDR1 as GTSNPN and CDR2 as SVGIG (reference sequence). V lost 2 bases and J lost 7, with 9 bases in between. There are 12 residues in the CDR3. The sample belongs to a study of lymphopenia after photon versus proton radiotherapy. The study, taken as a whole, reports: A bigger post-nadir fall in TCR diversity correlated inversely with survival time in deceased patients. After the lymphocyte nadir, photon-treated repertoires showed oligoclonal expansion, especially of CD8+ Temra cells.

The source of this sequence is a man aged 50 to 60 with gastric cancer. The sequencing used peripheral blood, collected from a patient treated with photon-based radiotherapy. The chain combines TRBV30 with TRBJ1-5; a weak D match, TRBD1 (5 bases). CDR3 loop: CAWSRGGQPQHF. Written as DNA, the CDR3 is TGTGCCTGGAGTCGGGGGGGACAGCCCCAGCATTTT.